Sequencing of this TCR beta chain was carried out in a study of blood T cell repertoires in COVID-19. Turning to the study itself: The samples span acute and convalescent COVID-19 from the United States, Italy and Spain. In each case, the material was cDNA or gDNA derived from T cells, B-cell-depleted T cells, or PBMCs.

Methods used by the authors: Reference gene primer amplification yielded estimated nucleated cell counts. Assay used: immunoSEQ multiplex PCR; TCRdb lists only in-frame clones, some missing. That table furnishes V, J and clone size, whereas the DNA furnished D and trimming. There are over 200,000 clones in the sample; over 75% occur only once, and roughly 5% lies in the top ten. The germline gives CDR1 SGHDT, CDR2 YYEEEE. V lost 6 bases and J lost 0, with 13 bases in between. The CDR3 has 15 residues. The sample was peripheral blood. V is TRBV5-6 and J is TRBJ2-1; TRBD2 is a possible D gene (6 bases). This sequence was found in a human donor in a cohort sampled during active COVID-19. The CDR3 sequence is CASIGSGTSYNEQFF. CDR3 in DNA: TGTGCCAGCATCGGGAGTGGGACCTCCTACAATGAGCAGTTCTTC. Supplemented by reference TRBV5-6 and TRBJ2-1, the full variable domain reads DAGVTQSPTHLIKTRGQQVTLRCSPKSGHDTVSWYQQALGQGPQFIFQYYEEEERQRGNFPDRFSGHQFPNYSSELNVNALLLGDSALYLCASIGSGTSYNEQFFGPGTRLTVL.